Listed below are T cell receptor beta chains from one sample, sequenced in a study of a mutant IDH1 vaccine in newly diagnosed glioma. Only in-frame clones appear in the TCRdb table, and some are missing; sequencing was by immunoSEQ multiplex PCR. The sample has fewer than 150,000 clones, 85% to 90% seen once. No antigen has been identified for these receptors. The specimen was PBMCs, collected from a glioma patient whose treatment included an IDH1 peptide vaccine. The source of these receptors is a woman between 45 and 65 years old with glioma. Both conserved end residues are part of each CDR3. The order of the fields is CDR3 DNA, CDR3 protein, J gene, D gene, V gene. D genes are given only for firm matches.

cdr3_nt: TGTGCCAGCAGCTTAGATAGCACAGATACGCAGTATTTT; cdr3_aa: CASSLDSTDTQYF; j_call: TRBJ2-3; d_call: -; v_call: TRBV7-8
cdr3_nt: TGTGCCAGCAGTTACAGGACAGGGCAAGCTTTCTTT; cdr3_aa: CASSYRTGQAFF; j_call: TRBJ1-1; d_call: TRBD1; v_call: TRBV6-6
cdr3_nt: TGTGCCAGCAGCCCCTCCGGGACTACCAATGAGCAGTTCTTC; cdr3_aa: CASSPSGTTNEQFF; j_call: TRBJ2-1; d_call: TRBD2; v_call: TRBV6-5
cdr3_nt: TGTGCCAGCAGCAAATCCGCGTTACTAGCGGACACGTTCAATGAGCAGTTCTTC; cdr3_aa: CASSKSALLADTFNEQFF; j_call: TRBJ2-1; d_call: -; v_call: TRBV21-1
cdr3_nt: TGTGCCAGCAGTCAGAAAGGGGACACTGAAGCTTTCTTT; cdr3_aa: CASSQKGDTEAFF; j_call: TRBJ1-1; d_call: -; v_call: TRBV2
cdr3_nt: TGTGCTAGTCCCCCAGGCGGGAGCCGGGGGCAGTTCTTC; cdr3_aa: CASPPGGSRGQFF; j_call: TRBJ2-1; d_call: TRBD2; v_call: TRBV12-5
cdr3_nt: TGTGCCAGCAGCTTAGATGCTCGGCATGGGTACGAGCAGTACTTC; cdr3_aa: CASSLDARHGYEQYF; j_call: TRBJ2-7; d_call: -; v_call: TRBV11-3
cdr3_nt: TGTGCCAGCAGCGTAGCTACGAGCGGTAGCACAGATACGCAGTATTTT; cdr3_aa: CASSVATSGSTDTQYF; j_call: TRBJ2-3; d_call: -; v_call: TRBV9
cdr3_nt: TGTGCCAGTAGTAGGAGTCCCGTAAACAATGAGCAGTTCTTC; cdr3_aa: CASSRSPVNNEQFF; j_call: TRBJ2-1; d_call: -; v_call: TRBV19
cdr3_nt: TGTGCCAGCAGCGGCCCGGGGCAGAGCAATCAGCCCCAGCATTTT; cdr3_aa: CASSGPGQSNQPQHF; j_call: TRBJ1-5; d_call: -; v_call: TRBV2
cdr3_nt: TGTGCCAGCAGTAACCCCGGGACCCCGTACAATGAGCAGTTCTTC; cdr3_aa: CASSNPGTPYNEQFF; j_call: TRBJ2-1; d_call: -; v_call: TRBV7-3
cdr3_nt: TGTGCCAGCTCACCATTTTCCAGCACCGGGGAGCTGTTTTTT; cdr3_aa: CASSPFSSTGELFF; j_call: TRBJ2-2; d_call: -; v_call: TRBV18
cdr3_nt: TGTGCCAGCTCACCGCTAGCGGGAGTGGCAGATACGCAGTATTTT; cdr3_aa: CASSPLAGVADTQYF; j_call: TRBJ2-3; d_call: TRBD2; v_call: TRBV18